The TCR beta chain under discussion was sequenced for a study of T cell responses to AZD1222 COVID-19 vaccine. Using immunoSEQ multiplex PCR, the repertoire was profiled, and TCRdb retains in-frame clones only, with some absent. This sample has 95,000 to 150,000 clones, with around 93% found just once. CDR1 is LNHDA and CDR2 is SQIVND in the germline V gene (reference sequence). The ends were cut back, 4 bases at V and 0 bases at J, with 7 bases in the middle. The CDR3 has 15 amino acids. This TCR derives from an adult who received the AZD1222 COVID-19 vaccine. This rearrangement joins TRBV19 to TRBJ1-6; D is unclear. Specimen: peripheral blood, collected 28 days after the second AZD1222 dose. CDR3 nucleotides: TGTGCCAGTAGTACAGACGACTCCTATAATTCACCCCTCCACTTT. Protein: CASSTDDSYNSPLHF.